This TCR beta chain was sequenced in a study of blood T cells in healthy people across ages. Study findings and constraints: Reliance upon unsorted PBMCs precluded definitive naive versus antigen-experienced comparison. It was the long-lived donors that had more naive CD4+ cells and higher diversity than aged donors.

As to this clonotype: Its target is not known.

Healthy Caucasian individuals from Russia aged about 6 to 95 served as donors. No fewer than 5 micrograms of total RNA were isolated from every sample. It was with a sample-barcoded 5' primer and a J-beta primer mix that a second PCR of about 7 to 12 cycles was run. TCRdb re-called the 5' RACE reads through MiXCR, storing one row per CDR3 protein. The sample lists about 1.4 million distinct CDR3 sequences, almost 60% occurring once. The germline V gene has CDR1 SGHRS and CDR2 YFSETQ. The germline V and J ends were trimmed by 4 bases and 5 bases, with 16 bases remaining between them. The CDR3 runs 14 residues.

What was sequenced was blood. This sequence was found in a man aged 18 to 30 in good health. The chain uses TRBV5-1 and TRBJ2-7; D is perhaps TRBD1 (6 bases). The CDR3 region has the DNA TGCGCCAGCAGCCAAAAGACAGGCACGCACGAGCAGTACTTC. The encoded protein is CASSQKTGTHEQYF.